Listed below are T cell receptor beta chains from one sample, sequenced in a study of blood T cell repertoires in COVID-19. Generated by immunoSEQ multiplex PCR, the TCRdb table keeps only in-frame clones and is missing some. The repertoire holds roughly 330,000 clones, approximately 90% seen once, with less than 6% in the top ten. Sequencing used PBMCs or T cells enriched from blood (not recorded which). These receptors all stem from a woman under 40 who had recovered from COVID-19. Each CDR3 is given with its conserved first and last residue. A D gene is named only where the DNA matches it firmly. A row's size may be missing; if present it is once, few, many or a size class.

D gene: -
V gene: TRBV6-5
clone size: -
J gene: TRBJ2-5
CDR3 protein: CASGQPTQETQYF
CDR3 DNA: TGTGCCAGCGGTCAGCCGACTCAAGAGACCCAGTACTTC

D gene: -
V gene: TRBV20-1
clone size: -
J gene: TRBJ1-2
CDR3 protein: CSARSRLGYTF
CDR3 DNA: TGCAGTGCTAGGTCCAGGCTTGGCTACACCTTC

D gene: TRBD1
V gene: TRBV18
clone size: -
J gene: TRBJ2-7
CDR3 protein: CASSPKQGAAYEQYF
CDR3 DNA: TGTGCCAGCTCACCAAAACAGGGGGCCGCCTACGAGCAGTACTTC

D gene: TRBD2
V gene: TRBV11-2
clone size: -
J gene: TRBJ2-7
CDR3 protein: CASSPAGTASYEQYF
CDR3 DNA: TGTGCCAGCAGCCCAGCGGGGACGGCCTCCTACGAGCAGTACTTC

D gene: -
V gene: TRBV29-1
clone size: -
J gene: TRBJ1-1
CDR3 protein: CSVDLMTAEAFF
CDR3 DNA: TGCAGCGTTGACCTTATGACAGCTGAAGCTTTCTTT

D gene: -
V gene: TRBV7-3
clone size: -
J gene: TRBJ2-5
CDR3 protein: CASSFGREETQYF
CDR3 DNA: TGTGCCAGCAGCTTTGGCAGGGAAGAGACCCAGTACTTC

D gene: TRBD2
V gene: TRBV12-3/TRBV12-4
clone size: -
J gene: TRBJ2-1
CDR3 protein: CASSLGLAGKQFF
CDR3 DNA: TGTGCCAGCAGTTTGGGACTAGCGGGGAAGCAGTTCTTC

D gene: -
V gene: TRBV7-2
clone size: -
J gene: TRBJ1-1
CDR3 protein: CASSTASGNTEAFF
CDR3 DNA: TGTGCCAGCAGCACCGCCAGTGGGAACACTGAAGCTTTCTTT

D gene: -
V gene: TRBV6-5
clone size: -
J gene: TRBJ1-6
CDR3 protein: CATGIPYNSPLHF
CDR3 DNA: TGTGCCACAGGGATTCCCTATAATTCACCCCTCCACTTT

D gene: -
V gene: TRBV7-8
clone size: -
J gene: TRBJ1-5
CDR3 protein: CASTLRGGGGNQPQHF
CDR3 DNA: TGTGCCAGCACCCTCCGGGGGGGCGGAGGCAATCAGCCCCAGCATTTT

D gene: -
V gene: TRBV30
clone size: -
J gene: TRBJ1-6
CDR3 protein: CALTGGYNSPLHF
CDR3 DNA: TGTGCCTTGACAGGTGGCTATAATTCACCCCTCCACTTT

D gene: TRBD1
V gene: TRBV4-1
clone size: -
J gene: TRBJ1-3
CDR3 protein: CASSQNRGGNTIYF
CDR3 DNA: TGCGCCAGCAGCCAAAACAGGGGTGGAAACACCATATATTTT

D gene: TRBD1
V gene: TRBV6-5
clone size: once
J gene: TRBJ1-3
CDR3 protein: CASNWDRDSGNTIYF
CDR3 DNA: TGTGCCAGCAATTGGGACAGGGACTCTGGAAACACCATATATTTT

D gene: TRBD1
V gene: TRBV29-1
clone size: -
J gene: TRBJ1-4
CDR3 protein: CSVDQGGQSEKLFF
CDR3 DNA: TGCAGCGTTGACCAGGGGGGACAATCGGAAAAACTGTTTTTT

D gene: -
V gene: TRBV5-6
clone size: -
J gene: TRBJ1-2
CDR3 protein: CASSLVGRLGGYTF
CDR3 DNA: TGTGCCAGCAGCTTGGTGGGCAGGCTGGGTGGCTACACCTTC

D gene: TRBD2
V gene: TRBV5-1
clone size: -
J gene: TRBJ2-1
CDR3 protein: CASSTRTSGGVILSNEQFF
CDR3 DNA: TGCGCCAGCAGCACCCGGACTAGCGGGGGGGTGATTCTTTCTAATGAGCAGTTCTTC

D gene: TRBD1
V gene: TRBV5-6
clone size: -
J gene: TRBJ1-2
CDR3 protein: CASSTPGQGGYGYTF
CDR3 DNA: TGTGCCAGCAGCACGCCGGGACAGGGGGGTTATGGCTACACCTTC

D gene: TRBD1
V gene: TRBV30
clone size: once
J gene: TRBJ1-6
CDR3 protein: CAWTRDRGLNRSPLHF
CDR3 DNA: TGTGCCTGGACGAGGGACAGGGGGCTAAATAGATCACCCCTCCACTTT

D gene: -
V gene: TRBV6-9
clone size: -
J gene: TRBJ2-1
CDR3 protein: CASSYFLRGSYNEQFF
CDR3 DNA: TGTGCCAGCAGTTATTTCTTGCGAGGCTCCTACAATGAGCAGTTCTTC

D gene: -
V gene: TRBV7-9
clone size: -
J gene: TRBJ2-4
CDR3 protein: CASSLGQSIAKNIQYF
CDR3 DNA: TGTGCCAGCAGCTTAGGGCAGTCCATAGCCAAAAACATTCAGTACTTC

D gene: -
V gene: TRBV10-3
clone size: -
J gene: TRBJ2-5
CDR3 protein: CAISQDRQETQYF
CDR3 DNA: TGTGCCATCAGTCAAGACAGACAAGAGACCCAGTACTTC

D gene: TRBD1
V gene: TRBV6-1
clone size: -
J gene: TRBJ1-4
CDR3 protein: CASSDFGQGGEKLFF
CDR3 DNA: TGTGCCAGCAGTGATTTCGGACAGGGAGGCGAAAAACTGTTTTTT

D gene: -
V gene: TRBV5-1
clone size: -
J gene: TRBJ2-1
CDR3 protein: CASSPLSYNEQFF
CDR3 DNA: TGCGCCAGCAGCCCCCTCTCCTACAATGAGCAGTTCTTC

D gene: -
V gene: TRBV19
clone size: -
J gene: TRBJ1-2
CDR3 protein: CASSVMGRNYGYTF
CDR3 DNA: TGTGCCAGTAGTGTCATGGGCAGGAACTATGGCTACACCTTC

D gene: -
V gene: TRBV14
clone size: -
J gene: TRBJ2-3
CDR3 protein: CASSQTQQLGATRYTQYF
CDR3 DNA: TGTGCCAGCAGCCAAACCCAACAACTAGGAGCGACACGATATACGCAGTATTTT

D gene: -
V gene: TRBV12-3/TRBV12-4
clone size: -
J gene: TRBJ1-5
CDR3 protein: CASSLDDRTQHF
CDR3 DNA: TGTGCCAGCAGTTTGGATGACAGAACCCAGCATTTT

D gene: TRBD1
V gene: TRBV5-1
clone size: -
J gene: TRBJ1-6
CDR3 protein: CASSPHSGTGGTNSPLHF
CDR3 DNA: TGCGCCAGCAGCCCGCACTCCGGGACAGGGGGTACTAATTCACCCCTCCACTTT

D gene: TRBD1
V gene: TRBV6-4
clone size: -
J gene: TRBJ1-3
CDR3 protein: CASSSGTVGNTIYF
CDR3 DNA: TGTGCCAGCAGCTCCGGGACAGTGGGAAACACCATATATTTT

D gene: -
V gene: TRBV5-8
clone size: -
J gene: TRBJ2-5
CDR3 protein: CASSLGRGEQETQYF
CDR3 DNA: TGTGCCAGCAGCTTGGGGCGGGGAGAACAAGAGACCCAGTACTTC

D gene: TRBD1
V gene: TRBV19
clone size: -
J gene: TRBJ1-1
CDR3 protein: CASGDRGFLRNTEAFF
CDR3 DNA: TGTGCCAGTGGGGACAGGGGCTTTCTGAGAAACACTGAAGCTTTCTTT

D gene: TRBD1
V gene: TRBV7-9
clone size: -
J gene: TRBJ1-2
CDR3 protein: CASSLRTGPGVNYGYTF
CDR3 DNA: TGTGCCAGCAGCCTTAGGACAGGGCCTGGGGTTAACTATGGCTACACCTTC

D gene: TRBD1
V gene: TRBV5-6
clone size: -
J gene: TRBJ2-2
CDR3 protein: CASRPEGTANTGELFF
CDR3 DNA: TGTGCCAGCAGGCCGGAAGGGACAGCAAACACCGGGGAGCTGTTTTTT

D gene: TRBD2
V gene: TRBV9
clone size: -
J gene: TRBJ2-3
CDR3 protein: CASSANLAGGQDTQYF
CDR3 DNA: TGTGCCAGCAGCGCCAACCTAGCGGGGGGGCAAGATACGCAGTATTTT

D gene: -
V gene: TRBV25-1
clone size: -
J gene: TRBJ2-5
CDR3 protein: CASSEVQGQETQYF
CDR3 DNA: TGTGCCAGCAGTGAAGTTCAGGGCCAAGAGACCCAGTACTTC

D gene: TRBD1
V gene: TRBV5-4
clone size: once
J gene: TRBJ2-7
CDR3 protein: CASSGQGSGYEQYF
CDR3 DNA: TGTGCCAGCAGCGGACAGGGTTCAGGATACGAGCAGTACTTC

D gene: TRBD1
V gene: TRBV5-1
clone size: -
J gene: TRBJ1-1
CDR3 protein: CASSLEGTGAITEAFF
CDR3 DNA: TGCGCCAGCAGCTTGGAGGGGACAGGGGCGATCACTGAAGCTTTCTTT

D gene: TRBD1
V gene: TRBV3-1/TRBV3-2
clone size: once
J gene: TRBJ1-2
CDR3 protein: CASRRTGATNYGYTF
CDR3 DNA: TGTGCCAGCAGGAGGACAGGAGCCACTAACTATGGCTACACCTTC

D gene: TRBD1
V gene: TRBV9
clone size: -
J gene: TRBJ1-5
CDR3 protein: CASSGGGGNQPQHF
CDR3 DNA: TGTGCCAGCAGCGGAGGGGGCGGGAATCAGCCCCAGCATTTT

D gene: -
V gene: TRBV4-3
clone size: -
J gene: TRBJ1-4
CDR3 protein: CASSQRGGATNEKLFF
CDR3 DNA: TGCGCCAGCAGCCAGCGGGGGGGTGCAACTAATGAAAAACTGTTTTTT

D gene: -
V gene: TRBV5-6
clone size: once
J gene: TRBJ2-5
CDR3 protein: CASSLFRGVVETQYF
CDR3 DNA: TGTGCCAGCAGCTTGTTCAGGGGAGTGGTGGAGACCCAGTACTTC

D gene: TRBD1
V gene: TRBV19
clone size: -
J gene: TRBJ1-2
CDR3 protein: CASTRGGGYGYTF
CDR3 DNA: TGTGCCAGTACGCGAGGGGGCGGCTATGGCTACACCTTC

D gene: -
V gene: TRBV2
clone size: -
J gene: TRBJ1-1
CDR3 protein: CASTLGEYNTEAFF
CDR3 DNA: TGTGCCAGCACTCTCGGGGAGTATAACACTGAAGCTTTCTTT

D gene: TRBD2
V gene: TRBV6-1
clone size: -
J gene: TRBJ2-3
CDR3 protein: CASSAPTSGGVDTQYF
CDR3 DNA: TGTGCCAGCAGTGCCCCGACTAGCGGGGGGGTAGATACGCAGTATTTT

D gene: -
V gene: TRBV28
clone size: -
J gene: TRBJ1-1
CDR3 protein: CASRPTLAAEAFF
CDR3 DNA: TGTGCCAGCAGGCCCACTCTCGCCGCTGAAGCTTTCTTT

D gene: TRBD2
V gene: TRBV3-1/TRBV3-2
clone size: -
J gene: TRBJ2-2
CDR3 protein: CASSRTSGGTGELFF
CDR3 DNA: TGTGCCAGCAGCCGCACTAGCGGGGGCACCGGGGAGCTGTTTTTT

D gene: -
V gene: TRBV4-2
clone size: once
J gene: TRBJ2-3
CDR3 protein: CASRATVDTQYF
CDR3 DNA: TGTGCCAGCAGGGCGACAGTTGATACGCAGTATTTT

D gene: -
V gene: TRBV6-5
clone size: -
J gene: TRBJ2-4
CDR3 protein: CASSSTGTSVLIQYF
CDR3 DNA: TGTGCCAGCAGTTCCACCGGGACATCCGTATTAATTCAGTACTTC

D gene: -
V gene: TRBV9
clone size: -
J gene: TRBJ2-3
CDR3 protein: CASNQGGSTDTQYF
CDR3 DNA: TGTGCCAGCAATCAGGGGGGAAGCACAGATACGCAGTATTTT

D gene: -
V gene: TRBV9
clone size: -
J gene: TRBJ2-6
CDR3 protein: CASSAAPPGNGANVLTF
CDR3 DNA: TGTGCCAGCAGCGCCGCACCGCCGGGGAATGGGGCCAACGTCCTGACTTTC

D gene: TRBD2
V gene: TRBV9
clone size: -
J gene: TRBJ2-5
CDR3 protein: CASSAHSGTTQETQYF
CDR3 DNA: TGTGCCAGCAGCGCCCACTCCGGGACTACCCAAGAGACCCAGTACTTC

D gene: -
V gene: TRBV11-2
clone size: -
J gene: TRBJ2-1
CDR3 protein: CASSLDPARAWQFF
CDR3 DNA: TGTGCCAGCAGCTTAGATCCCGCGAGGGCCTGGCAGTTCTTC

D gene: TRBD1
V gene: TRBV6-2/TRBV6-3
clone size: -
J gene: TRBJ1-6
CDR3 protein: CASSRTGSGQWNSPLHF
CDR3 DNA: TGTGCCAGCAGTCGCACCGGTTCGGGACAGTGGAATTCACCCCTCCACTTT

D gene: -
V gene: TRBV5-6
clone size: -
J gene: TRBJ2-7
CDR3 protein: CASSLPGTEQYF
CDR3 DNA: TGTGCCAGCAGCTTACCCGGGACAGAGCAGTACTTC

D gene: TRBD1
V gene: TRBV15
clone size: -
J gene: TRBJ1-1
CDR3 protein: CATSRGGTGVNTEAFF
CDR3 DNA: TGTGCCACCAGCAGAGGGGGGACAGGTGTGAACACTGAAGCTTTCTTT

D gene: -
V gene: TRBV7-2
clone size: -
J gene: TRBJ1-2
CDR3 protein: CASSPRLDGYGYTF
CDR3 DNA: TGTGCCAGCAGCCCCCGCCTCGACGGGTATGGCTACACCTTC

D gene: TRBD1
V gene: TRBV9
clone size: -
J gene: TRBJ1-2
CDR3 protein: CASSAPGQGVETNYGYTF
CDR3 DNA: TGTGCCAGCAGCGCACCCGGACAGGGAGTGGAAACTAACTATGGCTACACCTTC

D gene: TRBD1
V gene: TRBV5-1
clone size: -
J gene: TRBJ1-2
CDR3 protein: CASSLGAGGFYGYTF
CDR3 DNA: TGCGCCAGCAGCTTGGGTGCAGGGGGCTTCTATGGCTACACCTTC

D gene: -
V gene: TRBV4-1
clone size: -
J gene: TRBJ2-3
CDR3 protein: CASSQVLAVSSTDTQYF
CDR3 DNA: TGCGCCAGCAGCCAAGTGCTCGCAGTGTCTAGCACAGATACGCAGTATTTT

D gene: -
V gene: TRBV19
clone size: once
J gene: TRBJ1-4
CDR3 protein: CASSRRVGGGEGEKLFF
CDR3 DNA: TGTGCCAGTAGCCGTCGGGTAGGGGGGGGCGAGGGTGAAAAACTGTTTTTT